The next 4 T cell receptor beta chains were all read from a single sample in a study of T cell repertoires in cytomegalovirus infection. TCRdb fed the reads into MiXCR, producing one record per CDR3 protein. The sample records just under 550,000 distinct CDR3 sequences, less than 30% being singletons. Sequenced: PBMCs. The receptors derive from a human donor in good health (CMV status not recorded). Some clones in this sample may be carry-over from other donors' samples.

Remarks on this clonotype: A read error may produce the germline difference seen at one junction end. The V gene is TRBV7-2, the J gene TRBJ2-1; maybe TRBD2 (6 bases). The CDR3 loop spans 16 amino acids. Germline-derived CDR1 and CDR2 are SGHTA and FQGNSA. DNA for the CDR3: TGTGCCAGCAGGGGAGACGGGAGAGCAAACGGCAATGAGCCGTTCTTC. Translation gives CASRGDGRANGNEPFF.

In its sample, this clonotype was seen a few times. The chain employs TRBV5-4 and TRBJ2-1, with TRBD2 matching over 8 bases. CDR1 SGHNT and CDR2 YYREEE come from the germline V gene (reference sequence). The CDR3 runs to 17 residues. V lost 3 bases and J lost 8; bases outside the gene matches: 16. CDR3 residues: CASSSRPPGLGGHEQFF. As DNA, the CDR3 is TGTGCCAGCAGCTCCCGGCCTCCGGGACTAGGGGGGCATGAGCAGTTCTTC.

This clonotype was counted many times. This chain uses TRBV18 with TRBJ2-3; D gene uncertain. The CDR3 contains 12 residues. V was cut by 8 bases and J by 0 bases, with 6 bases left in between. Germline CDR1 KGHSH, CDR2 LQKENI. The CDR3 here is CASSPSTDTQYF. The CDR3 region has the DNA TGTGCCAGCAGCCCAAGCACAGATACGCAGTATTTT.

This clonotype was observed a handful of times. The chain recombines TRBV20-1 with TRBJ1-5; no clear D. V lost 3 bases to trimming and J lost 3 bases, with 9 bases between them. CDR1 is DFQATT, CDR2 SNEGSKA, per germline (reference sequence). This CDR3 has 13 residues. The CDR3 DNA follows: TGCAGTGCTAGTTTGGGTATCAATCAGCCCCAGCATTTT. Translation gives CSASLGINQPQHF.